A single sample gave rise to the 2 T cell receptor beta chains below, sequenced in a study of CD8 T cells in ankylosing spondylitis. Study-wide results and caveats: In ankylosing spondylitis blood, a motif of seven to nine highly homologous TCR beta variants appeared characteristic.

These TCRs' antigens remain unknown. TCRdb reprocessed the 5' RACE reads via MiXCR and lists one record per CDR3 protein. The sample holds about 500,000 distinct CDR3 sequences, roughly 5.3% seen once. Sequencing was performed on blood, either unsorted or a sorted T cell fraction (not recorded which). These receptors were obtained from a male donor with ankylosing spondylitis.

This clonotype was picked up many times. The chain carries TRBV12-3 or TRBV12-4 and TRBJ2-7, with D possibly being TRBD2 (7 bases). This CDR3 is built from 12 residues. V lost 5 bases, J lost 11 bases, and 16 bases lay in between. The CDR3 sequence is CASSQGLGGEYF. CDR3 DNA: TGTGCCAGCAGTCAAGGACTAGGGGGGGAGTACTTC.

This clonotype was counted at least ten times. This sequence joins TRBV5-6 and TRBJ2-2, with D possibly matching TRBD1 (5 bases). The V gene lost 0 bases and the J gene lost 7 bases, with 7 bases spanning the gap. The CDR3 covers 13 residues. Per the germline V gene, CDR1 is SGHDT and CDR2 is YYEEEE. This CDR3 is CASSLEGDGELFF. The CDR3 bases are TGTGCCAGCAGCTTGGAAGGGGACGGGGAGCTGTTTTTT.